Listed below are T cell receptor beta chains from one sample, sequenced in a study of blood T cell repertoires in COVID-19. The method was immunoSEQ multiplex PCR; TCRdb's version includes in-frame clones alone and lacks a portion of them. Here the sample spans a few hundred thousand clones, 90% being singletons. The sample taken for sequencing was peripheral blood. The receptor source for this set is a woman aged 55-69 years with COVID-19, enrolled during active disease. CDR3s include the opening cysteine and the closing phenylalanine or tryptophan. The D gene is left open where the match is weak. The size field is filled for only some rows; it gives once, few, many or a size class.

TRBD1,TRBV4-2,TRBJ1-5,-,CASSQAIRTGGNQPQHF,TGTGCCAGCAGCCAGGCTATTCGGACAGGGGGCAATCAGCCCCAGCATTTT
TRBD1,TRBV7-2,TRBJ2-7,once,CASSFGTGGYEQYF,TGTGCCAGCAGCTTTGGGACAGGGGGGTACGAGCAGTACTTC
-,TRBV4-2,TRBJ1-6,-,CASSQRGSYNSPLHF,TGTGCCAGCAGCCAAAGGGGTTCTTATAATTCACCCCTCCACTTT
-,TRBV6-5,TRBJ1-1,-,CASRPRGRVGETFF,TGTGCCAGCAGACCCCGGGGGAGGGTCGGAGAAACTTTCTTT
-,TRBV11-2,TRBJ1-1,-,CASSGVPSIRDTEAFF,TGTGCCAGCAGCGGAGTGCCCTCAATACGGGACACTGAAGCTTTCTTT
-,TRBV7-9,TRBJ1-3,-,CASSLASVISGNTIYF,TGTGCCAGCAGCTTAGCCAGCGTAATCTCTGGAAACACCATATATTTT
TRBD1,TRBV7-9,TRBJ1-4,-,CASSLEAGGRTNEKLFF,TGTGCCAGCAGCTTAGAGGCAGGGGGACGGACTAATGAAAAACTGTTTTTT
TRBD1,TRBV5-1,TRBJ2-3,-,CASSPGRGQGGVLTDTQYF,TGCGCCAGCTCCCCAGGGCGCGGACAGGGTGGGGTGTTAACAGATACGCAGTATTTT
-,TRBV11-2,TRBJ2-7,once,CASSLEAQGISSYEQYF,TGTGCCAGCAGCTTAGAGGCCCAGGGGATAAGCTCCTACGAGCAGTACTTC
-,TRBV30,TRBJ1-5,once,CAWSIVPESQHF,TGTGCCTGGAGTATCGTGCCGGAGAGCCAGCATTTT
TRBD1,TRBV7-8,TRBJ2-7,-,CASSLRQGISYEQYF,TGTGCCAGCAGCCTACGACAGGGAATCTCCTACGAGCAGTACTTC
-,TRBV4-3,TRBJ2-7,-,CASSQDALRGTQYF,TGCGCCAGCAGCCAAGATGCGCTTCGGGGGACTCAGTACTTC
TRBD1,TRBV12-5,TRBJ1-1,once,CASGLVLSDRDPQNTEAFF,TGTGCTAGTGGTTTGGTACTATCGGACAGGGACCCACAGAACACTGAAGCTTTCTTT
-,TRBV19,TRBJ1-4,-,CASSPTATNEKLFF,TGTGCCAGTAGCCCGACAGCAACTAATGAAAAACTGTTTTTT
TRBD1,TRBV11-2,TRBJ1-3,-,CASSLNSGTARIGNTIYF,TGTGCCAGCAGCTTAAACTCCGGGACAGCTCGCATTGGAAACACCATATATTTT
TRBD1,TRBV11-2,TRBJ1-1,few,CASSSIGAGGTEAFF,TGTGCCAGCAGTTCCATTGGGGCAGGGGGCACTGAAGCTTTCTTT
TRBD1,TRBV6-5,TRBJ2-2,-,CATQRTGDTGELFF,TGTGCCACCCAACGGACAGGTGACACCGGGGAGCTGTTTTTT
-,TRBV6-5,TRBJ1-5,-,CASSHTPDTNQPQHF,TGTGCCAGCAGCCATACCCCGGACACAAATCAGCCCCAGCATTTT
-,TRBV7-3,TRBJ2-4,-,CASTPGAHLAKNIQYF,TGTGCCAGCACGCCCGGAGCGCACCTAGCCAAAAACATTCAGTACTTC
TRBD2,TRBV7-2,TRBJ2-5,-,CASSPGLAGSETQYF,TGTGCCAGCAGCCCGGGACTAGCGGGTTCCGAGACCCAGTACTTC
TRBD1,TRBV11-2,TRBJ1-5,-,CASSSGQGHNQPQHF,TGTGCCAGCAGCTCAGGACAGGGCCACAATCAGCCCCAGCATTTT
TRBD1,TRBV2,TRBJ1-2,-,CASRDWTGDTDGYTF,TGTGCCAGCAGAGATTGGACAGGGGACACTGATGGCTACACCTTC
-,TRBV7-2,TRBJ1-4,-,CASRPGSTNEKLFF,TGTGCCAGCAGGCCAGGGTCAACTAATGAAAAACTGTTTTTT
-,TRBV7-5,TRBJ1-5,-,CARSFIRRTNNGSQPQHF,TGTGCCAGAAGCTTTATTCGTCGGACAAATAACGGGAGTCAGCCCCAGCATTTT
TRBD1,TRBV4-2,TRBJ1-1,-,CASSRDRDTEAFF,TGTGCCAGCAGCCGGGACAGGGACACTGAAGCTTTCTTT
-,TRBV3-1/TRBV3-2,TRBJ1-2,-,CASSYPGQGRSGYTF,TGTGCCAGCAGCTACCCCGGCCAGGGCCGCTCCGGCTACACCTTC
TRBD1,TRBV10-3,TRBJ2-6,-,CAISPGQGWRTGANVLTF,TGTGCCATCAGTCCGGGACAGGGTTGGAGAACTGGGGCCAACGTCCTGACTTTC
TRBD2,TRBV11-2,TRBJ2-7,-,CASSVTSGVAYEQYF,TGTGCCAGCAGCGTAACTAGCGGGGTCGCCTACGAGCAGTACTTC
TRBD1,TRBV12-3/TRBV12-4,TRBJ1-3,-,CATAGGSGNTIYF,TGTGCCACGGCAGGGGGCTCTGGAAACACCATATATTTT
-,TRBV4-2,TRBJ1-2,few,CASSQDYPQGYGYTF,TGTGCCAGCAGCCAAGATTACCCGCAGGGGTATGGCTACACCTTC
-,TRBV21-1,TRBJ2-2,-,CASSLDREYDTGELFF,TGTGCCAGCAGCCTGGACAGGGAGTATGACACCGGGGAGCTGTTTTTT